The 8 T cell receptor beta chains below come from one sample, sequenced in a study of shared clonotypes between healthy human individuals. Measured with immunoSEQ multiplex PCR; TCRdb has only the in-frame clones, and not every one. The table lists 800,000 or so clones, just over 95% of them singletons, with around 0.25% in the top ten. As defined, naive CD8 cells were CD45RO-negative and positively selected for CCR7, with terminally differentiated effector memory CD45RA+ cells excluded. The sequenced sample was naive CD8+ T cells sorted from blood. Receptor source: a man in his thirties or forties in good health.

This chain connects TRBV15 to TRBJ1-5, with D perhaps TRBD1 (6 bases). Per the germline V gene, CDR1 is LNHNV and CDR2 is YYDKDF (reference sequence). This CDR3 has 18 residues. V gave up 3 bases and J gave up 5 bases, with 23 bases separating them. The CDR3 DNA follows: TGTGCCACCAGCAGTGGGGGACACAGGGCAAGTAGGGATCAGCCCCAGCATTTT. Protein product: CATSSGGHRASRDQPQHF.

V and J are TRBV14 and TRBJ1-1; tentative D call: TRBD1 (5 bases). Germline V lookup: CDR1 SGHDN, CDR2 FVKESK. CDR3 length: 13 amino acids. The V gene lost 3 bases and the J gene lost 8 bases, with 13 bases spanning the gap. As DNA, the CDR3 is TGTGCCAGCAGCCACATAAGGGGAGGAGAAGCTTTCTTT. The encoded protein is CASSHIRGGEAFF. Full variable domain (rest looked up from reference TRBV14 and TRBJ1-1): EAGVTQFPSHSVIEKGQTVTLRCDPISGHDNLYWYRRVMGKEIKFLLHFVKESKQDESGMPNNRFLAERTGGTYSTLKVQPAELEDSGVYFCASSHIRGGEAFFGQGTRLTVV.

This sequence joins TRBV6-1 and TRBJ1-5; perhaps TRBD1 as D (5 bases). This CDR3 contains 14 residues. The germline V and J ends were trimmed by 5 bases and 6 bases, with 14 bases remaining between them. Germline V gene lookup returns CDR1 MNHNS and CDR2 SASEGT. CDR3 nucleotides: TGTGCCAGCAGTACCCCAGGGCTCAGTCAGCCCCAGCATTTT. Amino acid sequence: CASSTPGLSQPQHF.

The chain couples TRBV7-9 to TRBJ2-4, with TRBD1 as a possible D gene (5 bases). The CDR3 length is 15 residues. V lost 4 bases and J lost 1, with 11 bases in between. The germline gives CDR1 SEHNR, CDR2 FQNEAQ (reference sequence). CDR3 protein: CASSSTRVAKNIQYF. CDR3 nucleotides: TGTGCCAGCAGCTCAACCAGGGTTGCCAAAAACATTCAGTACTTC.

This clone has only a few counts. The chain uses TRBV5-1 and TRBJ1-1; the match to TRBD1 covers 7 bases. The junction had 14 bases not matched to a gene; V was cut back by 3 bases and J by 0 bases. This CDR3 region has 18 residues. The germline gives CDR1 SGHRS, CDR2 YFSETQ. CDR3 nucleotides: TGCGCCAGCAGCTCGATGACAGGGTATAGGGATATGAACACTGAAGCTTTCTTT. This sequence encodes CASSSMTGYRDMNTEAFF.

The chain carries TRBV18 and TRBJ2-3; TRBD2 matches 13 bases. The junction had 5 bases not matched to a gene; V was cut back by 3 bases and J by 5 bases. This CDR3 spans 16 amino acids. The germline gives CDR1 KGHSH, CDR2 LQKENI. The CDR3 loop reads CASSPGLAGEGDTQYF. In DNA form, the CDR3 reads TGTGCCAGCTCACCTGGACTAGCGGGAGAGGGAGATACGCAGTATTTT.

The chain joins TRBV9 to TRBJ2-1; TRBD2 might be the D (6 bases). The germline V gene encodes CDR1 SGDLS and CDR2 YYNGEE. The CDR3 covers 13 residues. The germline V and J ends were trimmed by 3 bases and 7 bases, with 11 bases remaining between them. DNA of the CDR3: TGTGCCAGCAGCGAGCCCCTAGCGAATGAGCAGTTCTTC. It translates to CASSEPLANEQFF.

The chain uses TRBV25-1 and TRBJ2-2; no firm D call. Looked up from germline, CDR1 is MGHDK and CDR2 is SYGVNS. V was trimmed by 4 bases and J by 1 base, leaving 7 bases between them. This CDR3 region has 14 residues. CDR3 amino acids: CASSVSLNTGELFF. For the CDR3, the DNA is TGTGCCAGCAGTGTGTCTCTGAACACCGGGGAGCTGTTTTTT.